Given below is one T cell receptor beta chain in context. As originally analysed: Amplification with reference gene primers provided the estimates of nucleated cell counts. Profiled with immunoSEQ multiplex PCR; TCRdb holds only in-frame clones, not every one. That table furnishes V, J and clone size, whereas the DNA furnished D and trimming. The table has about 210,000 clones, roughly 88% seen once. The CDR3 sequence is 13 residues long. The V and J ends lost 6 bases and 1 base respectively, with 9 bases between them. This record comes from a study of blood T cell repertoires in COVID-19. Study details: Samples of COVID-19 (acute and convalescent) were obtained from the United States, Italy and Spain. PBMCs, B-cell-depleted T cells, or T cells were the source of the cDNA or gDNA that made up the material.

The sample consisted of peripheral blood. This sequence was found in a man aged 50-60 years with active or convalescent COVID-19. The chain recombines TRBV12-3 or TRBV12-4 with TRBJ1-1, with D hard to call. The chain's CDR3 is CASSSQENTEAFF. DNA of the CDR3: TGTGCCAGCAGCTCTCAGGAGAACACTGAAGCTTTCTTT.